Sequencing of this TCR beta chain was carried out in a study of follicular helper T cells after annual influenza vaccination. Time point of the sample: 2013-2014 season, 7 days after vaccination. CDR1 and CDR2 (germline): GTSNPN, SVGIG (reference sequence). This CDR3 is built from 13 residues. The V gene lost 5 bases and the J gene lost 0 bases, with 9 bases spanning the gap. The data were produced by immunoSEQ multiplex PCR, yet TCRdb's version contains in-frame clones alone and is incomplete. The sample lists roughly 9,000 clones; 83% were seen once. V usage is TRBV30 and J usage is TRBJ2-3, with a tentative D call TRBD2 (6 bases). Source: CXCR5+ CD38- circulating T follicular helper cells from blood, taken 7 days after influenza vaccination. The subset denotes: circulating Tfh, non-naive CD4+CXCR5+PD-1+ (ICOS+CD38+ or ICOS-CD38-). The TCR sequence derives from an adult who received the influenza vaccine. CDR3 region: CAWGGYSTDTQYF. The CDR3 DNA sequence: TGTGCCTGGGGGGGGTATAGCACAGATACGCAGTATTTT.